This T cell receptor beta chain was recorded in a study of T cells in Graves' hyperthyroidism and ophthalmopathy (dated by TCRdb to about 2019). Study-wide context: Peripheral blood samples were taken at initial diagnosis, before any treatment was given. A discovery cohort of roughly 100 patients, roughly 45 with Graves' ophthalmopathy and about 58 with stable Graves' hyperthyroidism, was used to find distinguishing TCR V-J signatures. An independent validation cohort of around 20 hyperthyroidism patients and about 15 patients who later progressed to ophthalmopathy tested prospective prediction of ophthalmopathy. The 80 to 100 discovery patients were randomly divided into training and test sets at a 7:3 ratio. In addition, the study compared T-cell repertoires in thyroid tissue and in blood from 6 or 7 Graves' hyperthyroidism patients. After blood sampling, hyperthyroidism patients were treated with methimazole at a starting dose of 30 mg daily, and ophthalmopathy patients were treated with high-dose intravenous methylprednisolone. TCR Vbeta CDR3 sequencing of 130 to 150 peripheral blood samples (under 45 ophthalmopathy, about 80 hyperthyroidism and some 17 progressor patients) is reported in the paper. Study-wide conclusions, independent of this receptor: Most expanded thyroid clonotypes (frequency above 0.001) were also detected in blood, suggesting blood repertoires may reflect thyroid immune responses. No statistical method was used to set the sample size in advance, and investigators knew the group allocation. A 13 V-J signature model separated ophthalmopathy from stable hyperthyroidism, with roughly 88% sensitivity and 81.08% specificity in cross-validation and 80%/75% in testing. In validation, progression to ophthalmopathy was predicted by the model with approximately 67% sensitivity and nearly 75% specificity, a median of approximately 6.5 months before onset.

The V end loses 4 bases and the J end loses 1 base, and a stretch of 10 bases separates them. From a lookup of the germline V gene, CDR1 and CDR2 are MDHEN and SYDVKM. The CDR3, from cysteine to phenylalanine, totals 14 residues. CDR3 DNA is the only sequence kept; it has 42 bases, read in frame from the first base. This clonotype was seen many times. No antigen is known for it. Base qualities are not provided; no much larger clone lies one nucleotide away. The TCR beta CDR3 regions were amplified from the RNA transcripts. The TCR CDR3 was subjected to a first round of RT-PCR using the HTBI primer set and the Qiagen OneStep RT-PCR kit. The libraries were constructed in a second round of multiplex PCR and then size-selected and purified. Libraries were sequenced paired-end with 100 bp reads on an Illumina HiSeq2000. From the authors' description of their analysis: SOAPnuke was used to process the raw data, throwing out any read that contained adapters or uncalled bases, had a mean Phred below 15, or lacked an exact constant-primer or identifier match. COPE v1.2.5 was used to merge high-quality paired reads, and clonotypes were defined as unique nucleotide sequences. MiTCR v1.1 was used to align clonotypes to the IMGT TRBV, TRBD and TRBJ reference segments. Only V-J combinations with frequency above 0.0001, covering roughly 99% of repertoires, were analysed. A TCS score was defined as the ratio between F50 (clonal expansion) and ExV (chaos), using BLOSUM62-based TCRdist between CDR3 peptides within each V-J. Welch's t-statistics and random forest reduced several hundred V-J features to roughly 13, which were used in a naive Bayes classifier (R e1071). TCRdb reworked the public reads: Q25 trimming with fastp, MiXCR clone assembly, productive beta chains retained. Rows matching on CDR3 protein sequence are summarized as one entry with the most common DNA and genes. Clone size and V and J calls follow TCRdb, not the original study. In all, the sample holds about 720,000 distinct CDR3 sequences, and 16% of those were seen once. The top ten clonotypes cover around 7.7% of the sample.

Graves' hyperthyroidism was defined as stable when no progression to ophthalmopathy occurred over 18 months of follow-up. Hyperthyroidism patients were newly diagnosed, with disease duration under 2 months, and aged 18 to 65 years. Exclusion was applied to patients with uncontrolled infections, other autoimmune diseases, pregnancy or lactation. Clinical symptoms, serum thyroxine and TRAb, thyroid ultrasound, and orbital computed tomography formed the basis for the diagnoses. PBMCs were isolated from 10 ml of fresh peripheral blood by Ficoll-Paque density gradient centrifugation. Total RNA was extracted using Trizol reagent, and RNA quality was assessed on an Agilent 2100 Bioanalyzer.

This TCR was recovered from a man aged 18 to 29 with Graves' hyperthyroidism. The chain employs TRBV28 and TRBJ1-1, with no confident D gene call. What was sequenced was blood. In nucleotides, the sequence is TGTGCCAGCAGTTCCCGGGGAGAGAACACTGAAGCTTTCTTT. Its protein reads: CASSSRGENTEAFF.